The present T cell receptor beta chain was sequenced within a study of shared clonotypes between healthy human individuals. The study, taken as a whole, reports: The sole specimen, blood, was sampled, and tissue repertoires likely differ.

Per germline, CDR1 MGHDK and CDR2 SYGVNS. V lost 4 bases, J lost 2 bases, and 9 bases lay in between. This CDR3 contains 13 residues. Every donor, a Caucasian adult, lived in Nashville, Tennessee. Comments on this clone: Its cognate antigen is unknown.

Method: immunoSEQ multiplex PCR; TCRdb's copy keeps in-frame clones and lacks some. The profile shows about 490,000 clones, about 84% of them singletons. The source of this sequence is a woman aged 40 to 50 in good health. Some clones in this sample may be carry-over from other donors' samples. The chain recombines TRBV25-1 with TRBJ2-7, with D hard to call. The specimen was PBMCs. The CDR3 sequence is CASSVSGTYEQYF. The CDR3 nucleotides read TGTGCCAGCAGTGTAAGTGGTACCTACGAGCAGTACTTC.